The 27 T cell receptor beta chains below come from one sample, sequenced in a study of T cell changes during pregnancy in multiple sclerosis. Profiled with immunoSEQ multiplex PCR; TCRdb holds only in-frame clones, not every one. The sample carries roughly 56,000 clones, 91% recorded once. Specimen: CD4+ T cells from peripheral blood mononuclear cells, collected after pregnancy. These receptors came from a female donor in good health, enrolled as a control in a pregnancy study.

The V and J genes are TRBV5-4 and TRBJ1-2; no clear D gene. Germline V gene lookup returns CDR1 SGHNT and CDR2 YYREEE (reference sequence). Trimming took off 0 bases at V and 0 bases at J, with 6 bases between the two ends. The CDR3 spans 14 residues. Written as DNA, the CDR3 is TGTGCCAGCAGCTTGGTTACGGCTAACTATGGCTACACCTTC. It specifies CASSLVTANYGYTF.

The chain links TRBV5-1 to TRBJ2-3; maybe TRBD2 (6 bases). The germline V gene encodes CDR1 SGHRS and CDR2 YFSETQ. V lost 4 bases and J lost 1, with 10 bases in between. This CDR3 comprises 14 residues. As DNA, the CDR3 is TGCGCCAGCAGCGAGCGGGTAGGCACAGATACGCAGTATTTT. Its protein is CASSERVGTDTQYF.

V is TRBV30 and J is TRBJ2-1; TRBD1 matches at 10 bases. CDR3 length equals 15 residues. Looked up from germline, CDR1 is GTSNPN and CDR2 is SVGIG (reference sequence). V shed 1 base and J 4 bases; nucleotides not matched to a gene: 4. CDR3 sequence (DNA): TGTGCCTGGAGTGCTGGGACAGGGGATTACAATGAGCAGTTCTTC. Amino acid sequence: CAWSAGTGDYNEQFF.

The CDR3 reads CASSSGDSNQPQHF. CDR3 sequence (DNA): TGCGCCAGCAGCTCGGGAGATAGCAATCAGCCCCAGCATTTT. This chain uses TRBV5-1 with TRBJ1-5; no firm D call. V was trimmed by 3 bases and J by 0 bases, leaving 7 bases between them. The length of the CDR3 is 14 residues. CDR1 and CDR2 from the germline V gene are SGHRS and YFSETQ.

The J gene is TRBJ2-3, the V gene TRBV5-1; TRBD1 matches at 9 bases. CDR1 SGHRS and CDR2 YFSETQ come from the germline V gene. The CDR3 spans 14 residues. V gave up 2 bases and J gave up 2 bases; unmatched junction bases: 0. DNA of the CDR3: TGCGCCAGCAGCTTACAGGGGGCCACAGATACGCAGTATTTT. Its translation is CASSLQGATDTQYF.

The chain uses TRBV10-3 and TRBJ2-2; 8 positions match TRBD2. The CDR3 sequence is 17 residues long. Per the germline V gene, CDR1 is ENHRY and CDR2 is SYGVKD. Trimming cost V 0 bases and J 5 bases; bases outside gene matches: 8. CDR3 residues: CAISESGAGGSTGELFF. DNA of the CDR3: TGTGCCATCAGTGAGTCTGGTGCGGGGGGTTCGACCGGGGAGCTGTTTTTT.

The chain has TRBV2 and TRBJ1-2; D call uncertain. Germline assignment: CDR1 SNHLY and CDR2 FYNNEI. The CDR3 covers 13 residues. With 3 bases removed from V and 4 bases from J, the gap between germline ends came to 9 bases. The CDR3 region is CASSEGSSYGYTF. The CDR3 DNA reads as TGTGCCAGCAGTGAGGGCAGTAGCTATGGCTACACCTTC.

This clone occurred once. V is TRBV19 and J is TRBJ2-7, with a weak D call TRBD1 (6 bases). The V end lost 5 bases, the J end lost 7 bases, and 18 bases lay between the germline ends. The CDR3 sequence is 14 residues long. Looked up from germline, CDR1 is LNHDA and CDR2 is SQIVND (reference sequence). CDR3 protein: CASSPGQMKWEQYF. In DNA, the CDR3 is TGTGCCAGTAGTCCGGGACAAATGAAGTGGGAGCAGTACTTC. The variable domain in full, completed from reference TRBV19 and TRBJ2-7, reads DGGITQSPKYLFRKEGQNVTLSCEQNLNHDAMYWYRQDPGQGLRLIYYSQIVNDFQKGDIAEGYSVSREKKESFPLTVTSAQKNPTAFYLCASSPGQMKWEQYFGPGTRLTVT.

The CDR3 is CASSLSLIAYF. CDR3 bases: TGTGCCAGCAGCTTGAGTCTAATTGCGTATTTT. The gene calls are TRBV5-8 and TRBJ2-3; no clear D gene. CDR1 and CDR2 from the germline V gene are SGHTS and YDEGEE. The CDR3 contains 11 residues. Trimming pared 1 base from V and 14 bases from J, leaving 11 bases between.

This chain connects TRBV9 to TRBJ2-2; 7 nucleotides align to TRBD2. Looked up from germline, CDR1 is SGDLS and CDR2 is YYNGEE. The CDR3 sequence is 16 residues long. Germline trimming cut 0 bases from V and 4 bases from J; bases unmatched to any gene: 6. CDR3 in amino acids: CASSVASGVFTGELFF. CDR3 DNA: TGTGCCAGCAGCGTAGCAAGCGGGGTTTTCACCGGGGAGCTGTTTTTT.

The chain has TRBV19 and TRBJ1-2; TRBD1 might be the D (6 bases). This CDR3 region has 13 residues. Germline V gene sequence: CDR1 LNHDA, CDR2 SQIVND (reference sequence). V was cut by 3 bases and J by 8 bases, with 13 bases left in between. The chain's CDR3 is CASSIQGLGGYTF. CDR3 DNA sequence: TGTGCCAGTAGTATCCAGGGGCTGGGAGGCTACACCTTC.

The rearrangement links TRBV13 to TRBJ1-2, with D unclear. Trimming cost V 0 bases and J 7 bases, with 15 bases left between them. CDR3 length: 15 residues. Germline V gene data show CDR1 as PRHDT and CDR2 as FYEKMQ (reference sequence). The CDR3 loop is CASSLGVSGISGYTF. The CDR3 DNA sequence: TGTGCCAGCAGCTTAGGAGTTTCCGGGATTTCTGGCTACACCTTC. Together with reference TRBV13 and TRBJ1-2, the CDR3 gives the full variable domain: AAGVIQSPRHLIKEKRETATLKCYPIPRHDTVYWYQQGPGQDPQFLISFYEKMQSDKGSIPDRFSAQQFSDYHSELNMSSLELGDSALYFCASSLGVSGISGYTFGSGTRLTVV.

V gene TRBV30 combines with J gene TRBJ2-7; 7 nucleotides align to TRBD1. Trimming removed 4 bases from V and 2 bases from J; junction bases left unmatched: 11. The CDR3 is 15 residues long. Germline values: CDR1 GTSNPN, CDR2 SVGIG (reference sequence). CDR3 protein: CAWKVVGTVPYEQYF. In nucleotides, the CDR3 is TGTGCCTGGAAAGTGGTAGGGACAGTTCCCTACGAGCAGTACTTC.

This chain connects TRBV30 to TRBJ1-2; no clear D gene. This CDR3 region has 15 residues. The ends were cut back, 0 bases at V and 2 bases at J, with 13 bases in the middle. Per the germline V gene, CDR1 is GTSNPN and CDR2 is SVGIG (reference sequence). The CDR3 region has the DNA TGTGCCTGGAGTGTCCTATTACCGGGGAACTATGGCTACACCTTC. Translation gives CAWSVLLPGNYGYTF.

The V gene is TRBV5-1, the J gene TRBJ2-3; 9 bases match TRBD2. This CDR3 is built from 16 residues. The trim removed 0 bases at V and 15 bases at J, leaving 17 bases unmatched. Germline V gene lookup returns CDR1 SGHRS and CDR2 YFSETQ. The CDR3 region has the DNA TGCGCCAGCAGCTTGGACGGCGGGGGGGGCGTACCAGCGATTTATTTT. It is translated as CASSLDGGGGVPAIYF.

The chain joins TRBV6-5 to TRBJ1-5; D is possibly TRBD1 (5 bases). V lost 0 bases, J lost 7 bases, and 13 bases lay in between. CDR3 size: 15 residues. Germline V CDR1 and CDR2: MNHEY, SVGAGI. CDR3 protein: CASSYSGGRGQPQHF. The CDR3 coding sequence is TGTGCCAGCAGTTACTCCGGGGGTCGGGGGCAGCCCCAGCATTTT.

The V call is TRBV2, the J call TRBJ1-1; D call uncertain. The germline V gene encodes CDR1 SNHLY and CDR2 FYNNEI. The CDR3 runs 13 residues. V was shortened by 8 bases and J by 4 bases, with 14 bases between the two germline ends. In DNA form, the CDR3 reads TGTGCCAGCCTCGTCGGGGTGGGCACTGAAGCTTTCTTT. Amino acids: CASLVGVGTEAFF.

The J gene is TRBJ2-3, the V gene TRBV4-1, with TRBD2 identical over 10 bases. Germline CDR1 is MGHRA and CDR2 is YSYEKL. Trimming took 0 bases from V and 1 from J; bases not matched to a gene: 7. CDR3 length equals 18 residues. This CDR3 reads CASSQDGSGTSGTDTQYF. CDR3 DNA: TGCGCCAGCAGCCAAGACGGGTCCGGGACTAGCGGCACAGATACGCAGTATTTT.

This chain uses TRBV5-1 with TRBJ2-3, with 10 bases that match TRBD2. The junction had 5 bases not matched to a gene; V was cut back by 0 bases and J by 1 base. The CDR3 totals 17 residues. CDR1 and CDR2 from the germline V gene are SGHRS and YFSETQ. The CDR3 region is CASSLDTAGGGTDTQYF. The CDR3, as DNA: TGCGCCAGCAGCTTGGATACAGCGGGGGGGGGCACAGATACGCAGTATTTT. The full variable domain, in which reference TRBV5-1 and TRBJ2-3 provide the parts outside the CDR3, is KAGVTQTPRYLIKTRGQQVTLSCSPISGHRSVSWYQQTPGQGLQFLFEYFSETQRNKGNFPGRFSGRQFSNSRSEMNVSTLELGDSALYLCASSLDTAGGGTDTQYFGPGTRLTVL.

The chain employs TRBV7-9 and TRBJ1-1; D is possibly TRBD1 (6 bases). Germline V gene sequence: CDR1 SEHNR, CDR2 FQNEAQ (reference sequence). Trimming left V 0 bases short and J 1 base short, with 6 bases between. The CDR3 runs to 14 residues. The CDR3 region is CASSLAGGNTEAFF. The CDR3 nucleotides read TGTGCCAGCAGCTTAGCAGGGGGGAACACTGAAGCTTTCTTT.

V is TRBV5-1 and J is TRBJ2-5; 12 bases are a match to TRBD2. Germline V gene sequence: CDR1 SGHRS, CDR2 YFSETQ. The CDR3 contains 15 residues. V was clipped by 0 bases and J by 5 bases; unmatched bases: 2. CDR3 in DNA: TGCGCCAGCAGCTTGGTCACTAGCGGGGGGGAGACCCAGTACTTC. The encoded protein is CASSLVTSGGETQYF.

The CDR3 nucleotides read TGTGCCAGCAGCAGGACAGGGGGGAAGGACACTGAAGCTTTCTTT. Its protein is CASSRTGGKDTEAFF. The rearrangement links TRBV5-5 to TRBJ1-1, with 10 nucleotides matching TRBD1. CDR3 size: 15 residues. Trimming took 4 bases from V and 3 from J; bases not matched to a gene: 6. Germline CDR1 SGHKS, CDR2 YYEKEE (reference sequence).

The chain combines TRBV11-1 with TRBJ2-1; 9 nucleotides align to TRBD2. CDR3 length: 17 residues. Germline V CDR1 and CDR2: SGHAT, FQDESV (reference sequence). V trimming: 0 bases; J trimming: 7 bases; junction bases outside the gene matches: 10. CDR3 sequence reads: CASSLARAGGPGNEQFF. In DNA form, the CDR3 reads TGTGCCAGCAGCTTAGCAAGAGCGGGGGGCCCTGGGAATGAGCAGTTCTTC.

CDR3 in amino acids: CASSLGPTGGYGYTF. CDR3 coding DNA: TGTGCCAGCAGCCTGGGACCGACAGGCGGGTACGGCTACACCTTC. The chain uses TRBV5-6 and TRBJ1-2; perhaps TRBD1 as D (6 bases). CDR3 size: 15 residues. V shed 4 bases and J shed 8 bases, with 21 bases lying between them. Looked up from germline, CDR1 is SGHDT and CDR2 is YYEEEE.

The V and J genes are TRBV5-1 and TRBJ2-1, with 9 bases matching TRBD2. The CDR3 is made up of 16 amino acids. Trimming cost V 3 bases and J 7 bases; bases outside gene matches: 11. Looked up from germline, CDR1 is SGHRS and CDR2 is YFSETQ. The CDR3 reads CASSSTSSGGSNEQFF. The CDR3 nucleotides read TGCGCCAGCAGCTCTACCAGTAGCGGGGGAAGTAATGAGCAGTTCTTC.

The gene calls are TRBV20-1 and TRBJ2-1; TRBD2 is a possible D gene (5 bases). This CDR3 spans 11 amino acids. The germline V and J ends were trimmed by 5 bases and 6 bases, with 8 bases remaining between them. Germline V gives CDR1 DFQATT, CDR2 SNEGSKA (reference sequence). The CDR3 nucleotides read TGCAGTGCTCACCTAGCCAATGAGCAGTTCTTC. It codes for CSAHLANEQFF.

Note on this clone: Different DNA sequences within this sample yield the same CDR3. The chain has TRBV18 and TRBJ2-7; TRBD1 matches at 11 bases. Germline V gives CDR1 KGHSH, CDR2 LQKENI. This CDR3 comprises 14 residues. The trim removed 6 bases at V and 7 bases at J, leaving 8 bases unmatched. CDR3 amino acids: CASSPGQGAGEQYF. The CDR3 DNA follows: TGTGCCAGCTCCCCCGGACAGGGGGCGGGAGAGCAGTACTTC.